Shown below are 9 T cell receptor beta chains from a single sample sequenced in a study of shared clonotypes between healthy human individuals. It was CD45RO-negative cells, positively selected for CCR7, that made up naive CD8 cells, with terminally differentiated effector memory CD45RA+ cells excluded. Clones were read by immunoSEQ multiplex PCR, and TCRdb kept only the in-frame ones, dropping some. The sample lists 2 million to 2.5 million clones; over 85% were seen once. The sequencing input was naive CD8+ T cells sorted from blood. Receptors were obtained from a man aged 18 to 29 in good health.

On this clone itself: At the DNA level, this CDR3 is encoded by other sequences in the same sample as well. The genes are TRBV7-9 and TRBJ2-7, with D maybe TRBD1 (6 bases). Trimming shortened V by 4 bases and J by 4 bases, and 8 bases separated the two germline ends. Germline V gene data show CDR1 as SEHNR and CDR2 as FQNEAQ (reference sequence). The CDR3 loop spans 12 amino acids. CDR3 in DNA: TGTGCCAGCAGCTCGAGGGGGTACGAGCAGTACTTC. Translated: CASSSRGYEQYF. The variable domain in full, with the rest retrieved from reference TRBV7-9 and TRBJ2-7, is DTGVSQNPRHKITKRGQNVTFRCDPISEHNRLYWYRQTLGQGPEFLTYFQNEAQLEKSRLLSDRFSAERPKGSFSTLEIQRTEQGDSAMYLCASSSRGYEQYFGPGTRLTVT.

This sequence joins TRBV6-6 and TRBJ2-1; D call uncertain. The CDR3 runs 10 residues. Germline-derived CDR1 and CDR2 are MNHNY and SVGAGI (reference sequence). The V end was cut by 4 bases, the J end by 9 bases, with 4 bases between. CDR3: CASSFTEQFF. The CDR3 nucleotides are TGTGCCAGCAGTTTTACTGAGCAGTTCTTC.

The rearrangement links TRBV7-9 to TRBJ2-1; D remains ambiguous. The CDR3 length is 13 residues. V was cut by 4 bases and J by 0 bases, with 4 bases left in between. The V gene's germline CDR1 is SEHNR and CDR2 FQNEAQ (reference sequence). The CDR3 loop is CASSSYSYNEQFF. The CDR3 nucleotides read TGTGCCAGCAGCTCCTACTCCTACAATGAGCAGTTCTTC.

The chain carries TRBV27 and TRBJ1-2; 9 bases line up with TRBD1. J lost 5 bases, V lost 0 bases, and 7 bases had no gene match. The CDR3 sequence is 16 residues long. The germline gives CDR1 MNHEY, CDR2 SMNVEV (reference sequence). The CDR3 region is CASSLSPGTGKYGYTF. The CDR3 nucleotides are TGTGCCAGCAGTTTATCCCCCGGGACAGGGAAGTATGGCTACACCTTC.

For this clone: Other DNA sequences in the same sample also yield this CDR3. The CDR3 protein is CASSLVTENTEAFF. In nucleotides, the CDR3 is TGCGCCAGCAGCTTGGTGACAGAAAACACTGAAGCTTTCTTT. The chain combines TRBV5-1 with TRBJ1-1; tentative D call: TRBD1 (5 bases). Germline V CDR1 and CDR2: SGHRS, YFSETQ. The CDR3 is 14 residues long. Trimming removed 0 bases at V and 2 bases at J, with 8 bases between.

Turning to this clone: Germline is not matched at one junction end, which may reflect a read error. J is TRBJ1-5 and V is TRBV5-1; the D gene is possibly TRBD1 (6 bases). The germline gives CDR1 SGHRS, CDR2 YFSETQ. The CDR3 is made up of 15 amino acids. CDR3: CASSLEGDANQTQHF. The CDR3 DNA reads TGCGCCAGCAGCTTGGAGGGGGATGCCAATCAGACCCAGCATTTT.

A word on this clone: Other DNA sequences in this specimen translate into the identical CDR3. The chain's CDR3 is CASSQAGTGSYEQYF. The CDR3 region has the DNA TGTGCCAGCAGCCAAGCCGGGACAGGCTCCTACGAGCAGTACTTC. The chain links TRBV11-2 to TRBJ2-7, with TRBD1 identical over 8 bases. CDR3 length equals 15 residues. CDR1 is SGHAT and CDR2 is FQNNGV in the germline V gene. The V and J ends lost 5 bases and 0 bases, in that order; junction bases with no gene match: 6.

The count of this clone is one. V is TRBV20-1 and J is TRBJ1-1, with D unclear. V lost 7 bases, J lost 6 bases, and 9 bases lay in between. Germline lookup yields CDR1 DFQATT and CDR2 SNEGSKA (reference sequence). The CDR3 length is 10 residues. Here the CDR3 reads CSVRDPEAFF. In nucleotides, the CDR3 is TGCAGTGTGCGGGATCCTGAAGCTTTCTTT.

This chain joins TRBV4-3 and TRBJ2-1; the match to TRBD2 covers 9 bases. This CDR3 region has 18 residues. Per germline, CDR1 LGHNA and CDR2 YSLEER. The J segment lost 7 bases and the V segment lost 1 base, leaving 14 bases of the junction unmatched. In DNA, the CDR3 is TGCGCCAGCAGCCAAGCGGGGGTAGCGGGAGAGGGTACGAATGAGCAGTTCTTC. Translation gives CASSQAGVAGEGTNEQFF.